Included here is one TCR beta chain sequence, with context. The antigen remains unidentified. Measured with immunoSEQ multiplex PCR; TCRdb has only the in-frame clones, and not every one. Found here are about 54,000 clones, roughly 90% of them singletons; the top ten hold about 3.7%. The data were taken from a study of identifying expanded T cells in peripheral blood. Study results and limitations: Differentially abundant clones: 1 to 1.5 between replicates, about 15 at approximately two weeks, less than 25 at four. Across healthy donors, higher total template counts meant significantly greater roughly two-week count variance.

Healthy donors had no documented immune events, such as infections, while sampled. Germline V gene sequence: CDR1 SGHVS, CDR2 FQNEAQ. V was trimmed by 6 bases and J by 4 bases, leaving 14 bases between them. The CDR3 runs to 14 residues. The TCR comes from a person between 18 and 75 years old in good health. The sequenced material came from blood. V and J are TRBV7-8 and TRBJ2-3; D unresolved. The CDR3 nucleotides read TGTGCCAGCAGTCCTACAAGGTTTTCAGATACGCAGTATTTT. This sequence encodes CASSPTRFSDTQYF.